These 6 T cell receptor beta chains came from one sample sequenced in a study of blood T cells in healthy people across ages. A second about 7 to 12 cycle PCR used barcoded and J-beta primers. Each CDR3 protein is one row after TCRdb ran MiXCR on the 5' RACE reads. The data hold more than 650,000 distinct CDR3 sequences, with about a fifth observed a single time. The sample consisted of blood. The receptors here all came from a man between 65 and 80 years old in good health.

This clonotype has more than one count but fewer than ten. V is TRBV10-3 and J is TRBJ2-1; D is undetermined. The DNA end is more similar to TRBJ2-7, so the J call may be wrong. Germline CDR1 is ENHRY and CDR2 is SYGVKD. This CDR3 has 14 amino acids. CDR3 protein: CAISEGTPPYEQYF. The CDR3 DNA reads TGTGCCATCAGTGAGGGTACTCCTCCCTACGAGCAGTACTTC.

This clonotype turned up a few times. The chain has TRBV12-3 or TRBV12-4 and TRBJ1-2; no clear D. V was clipped by 8 bases and J by 4 bases, with 20 bases between them. The CDR3 covers 15 residues. In DNA form, the CDR3 reads TGTGCCAGCTGCCCTGGTTGGGCGCGGGTCTATGGCTACACCTTC. The encoded protein is CASCPGWARVYGYTF.

This chain connects TRBV29-1 to TRBJ1-3; D is ambiguous. This CDR3 region has 16 residues. The germline gives CDR1 SQVTM, CDR2 ANQGSEA. Trimming cost V 6 bases and J 0 bases, with 18 bases left between them. This CDR3 is CSVVYPPGNSGNTIYF. The CDR3 coding sequence is TGCAGCGTGGTCTATCCGCCCGGGAACTCTGGAAACACCATATATTTT.

DNA for the CDR3: TGTGCCAGCAGTTTCCCGGACGCGCAAGAGACCCAGTACTTC. Translated, it gives CASSFPDAQETQYF. The chain joins TRBV12-3 or TRBV12-4 to TRBJ2-5; D is unresolved. The CDR3 extends over 14 amino acids. V was trimmed by 3 bases and J by 2 bases, leaving 10 bases between them.

In this sample, this clonotype turned up a few times. The J gene is TRBJ2-1, the V gene TRBV2; D is ambiguous. V was shortened by 0 bases and J by 4 bases, with 4 bases between the two germline ends. Germline V gene sequence: CDR1 SNHLY, CDR2 FYNNEI. The CDR3 has 13 residues. CDR3 loop: CASSEATYNEQFF. The CDR3, as DNA: TGTGCCAGCAGTGAAGCCACTTACAATGAGCAGTTCTTC.

This chain joins TRBV7-6 and TRBJ2-2; 7 bases map to TRBD1. Germline trimming cut 5 bases from V and 3 bases from J; bases unmatched to any gene: 6. Looked up from germline, CDR1 is SGHVS and CDR2 is FNYEAQ. There are 15 residues in the CDR3. DNA of the CDR3: TGTGCCAGCAGCCCATACAGGGGCGACACCGGGGAGCTGTTTTTT. It codes for CASSPYRGDTGELFF. Looking up the rest from reference TRBV7-6 and TRBJ2-2 gives the full variable domain: GAGVSQSPRYKVTKRGQDVALRCDPISGHVSLYWYRQALGQGPEFLTYFNYEAQQDKSGLPNDRFSAERPEGSISTLTIQRTEQRDSAMYRCASSPYRGDTGELFFGEGSRLTVL.